The text below deals with one T cell receptor beta chain. Trimming cost V 5 bases and J 3 bases; bases outside gene matches: 7. This CDR3 is 14 amino acids long. Germline-derived CDR1 and CDR2 are MDHEN and SYDVKM. These data originate in a study of T-cell reconstitution after alpha-beta-depleted transplantation in children. The authors prepared the TCRbeta library with unique molecular identifiers. TCRdb re-derived calls from the PCR reads in MiXCR, one entry per CDR3 protein. The repertoire consists of about a million distinct CDR3 sequences, with less than 30% occurring once and the leading ten covering roughly 31%.

The chain employs TRBV28 and TRBJ2-7, with 7 bases lining up with TRBD1. This sequence was found in a boy under two years old who had a stem cell transplant for SCID, so the T cells may come from the graft donor. Specimen: PBMCs, mostly from graft donor cells, collected 360 days after TCRalphabeta/CD19-depleted stem cell transplant. The chain's CDR3 is CASSLLGGRYEQYF. The CDR3 DNA sequence: TGTGCCAGCAGTCTCCTAGGGGGCCGCTACGAGCAGTACTTC. Combining the CDR3 with reference TRBV28 and TRBJ2-7 gives the whole variable domain DVKVTQSSRYLVKRTGEKVFLECVQDMDHENMFWYRQDPGLGLRLIYFSYDVKMKEKGDIPEGYSVSREKKERFSLILESASTNQTSMYLCASSLLGGRYEQYFGPGTRLTVT.